This TCR beta chain emerged from a study of beta chain features in type 1 diabetes. This clone was counted between two and nine times. Antigen: not known. Whole-study findings and limits: Shorter TCRB CDR3s, moderately but significantly so, marked every one of the four CD4+ subsets in Type 1 diabetes patients.

Isolated RNA was reverse transcribed in full, so expressed TCRB transcripts were sequenced. Assay used: immunoSEQ multiplex PCR; TCRdb lists only in-frame clones, some missing. The sample holds hundreds of thousands of clones, about 15% seen once. Germline CDR1 and CDR2: SGHRS and YFSETQ. V shed 0 bases and J 1 base; nucleotides not matched to a gene: 5. The CDR3 length is 16 residues. The sequence derives from a young man with type 1 diabetes. The sequencing sample was made of naive CD4+ T cells from blood. The chain uses TRBV5-1 and TRBJ2-7, with 9 bases aligning to TRBD2. The CDR3 here is CASSLARTSASYEQYF. The CDR3 DNA reads TGCGCCAGCAGCTTGGCCCGGACTAGCGCTTCCTACGAGCAGTACTTC.